This T cell receptor beta chain was sequenced during a study of cytomegalovirus exposure and HLA in healthy donors. Germline V gene data show CDR1 as SEHNR and CDR2 as FQNEAQ (reference sequence). Trimming took 3 bases from V and 1 from J, leaving 11 bases between them. This CDR3 has 15 residues. The PCR used 60 Vbeta and 13 Jbeta primers. Sequencing used immunoSEQ multiplex PCR; TCRdb keeps in-frame clones, though not all of them. The data hold 90,000 or so clones, with 70% observed a single time. This clonotype originated in a woman in her 50s in good health and CMV-seropositive. Sequenced input: PBMCs. The chain employs TRBV7-9 and TRBJ2-3, with D tentatively TRBD2 (6 bases). In nucleotides, the CDR3 is TGTGCCAGCAGCTTCGAGGCGGGACGCACAGATACGCAGTATTTT. It specifies CASSFEAGRTDTQYF.